The 10 T cell receptor beta chains below all came from one sample that was sequenced in a study of radiation and T cells in renal cell carcinoma. Indicated treatment: 15 Gy SBRT to primary tumor, nephrectomy 4 weeks later. Assay: immunoSEQ multiplex PCR; the TCRdb copy retains only in-frame clones and omits some. The table has about 15,000 clones, 64% seen once. Material: tumor tissue, obtained from a patient whose treatment included radiotherapy and nephrectomy. These receptors originate from a woman aged 70-85 years with renal cell carcinoma.

This clone was counted only a few times. The chain has TRBV28 and TRBJ1-5; the D gene is possibly TRBD1 (5 bases). V was pared by 11 bases and J by 2 bases, with 13 bases between. Germline V gene lookup returns CDR1 MDHEN and CDR2 SYDVKM. This CDR3 contains 13 residues. CDR3 in amino acids: CALGEVGNQPQHF. In nucleotides, the CDR3 is TGTGCCCTAGGGGAGGTCGGCAATCAGCCCCAGCATTTT.

This chain connects TRBV11-3 to TRBJ2-7, with 10 positions matching TRBD2. This CDR3 is 16 amino acids long. J gave up 0 bases and V 5 bases, and 7 bases lay outside the gene matches. The germline CDR1 and CDR2 sequences are SGHNT and YENEEA. CDR3 nucleotide sequence: TGTGCCAGCAGCCCCAATAGCGGGAGGACCTCCTACGAGCAGTACTTC. Protein product: CASSPNSGRTSYEQYF.

This chain uses TRBV19 with TRBJ2-7, with a tentative D call TRBD1 (6 bases). This CDR3 comprises 13 residues. Germline V gene lookup returns CDR1 LNHDA and CDR2 SQIVND (reference sequence). The V end was cut by 5 bases, the J end by 5 bases, with 13 bases between. The CDR3 nucleotides are TGTGCCAGTAGTTCCGTACGGACAGACGAGCAGTACTTC. As protein: CASSSVRTDEQYF.

V usage is TRBV5-1 and J usage is TRBJ1-2; D is undetermined. Germline CDR1 SGHRS, CDR2 YFSETQ. The CDR3 sequence is 16 residues long. V was pared by 4 bases and J by 2 bases, with 18 bases between. DNA for the CDR3: TGCGCCAGCAGCCCCCTCGGGAGTGGACCGAACTATGGCTACACCTTC. Translating it yields CASSPLGSGPNYGYTF.

This chain connects TRBV2 to TRBJ2-3, with D perhaps TRBD2 (5 bases). CDR1 and CDR2 from the germline V gene are SNHLY and FYNNEI. The ends were cut back, 6 bases at V and 4 bases at J, with 5 bases in the middle. The CDR3 runs to 11 residues. CDR3 in amino acids: CASRGADTQYF. CDR3 DNA sequence: TGTGCCAGCAGGGGAGCAGATACGCAGTATTTT.

The chain links TRBV6-5 to TRBJ2-7; TRBD1 matches at 12 bases. Trimming removed 10 bases from V and 2 bases from J; junction bases left unmatched: 3. CDR1 and CDR2 (germline): MNHEY, SVGAGI. The CDR3 covers 13 residues. DNA of the CDR3: TGTGCCACCGGGACAGGGGGCCCCTACGAGCAGTACTTC. Its protein is CATGTGGPYEQYF.

In its sample, this clone is medium-sized (0.01 to 0.1%). DNA of the CDR3: TGTGCCAGCAGCGTAGGTGGGGGCACCTCGTACGAGCAGTACTTC. This gives the protein CASSVGGGTSYEQYF. This chain joins TRBV9 and TRBJ2-7, with a weak D call TRBD1 (6 bases). This CDR3 has 15 residues. Between the trimmed V and J ends, which lost 0 bases and 4 bases, there was a span of 14 bases. Germline-derived CDR1 and CDR2 are SGDLS and YYNGEE.

This chain's CDR3 is CAFSSGSYNEQFF. DNA of the CDR3: TGTGCCTTTTCTAGCGGGAGCTACAATGAGCAGTTCTTC. The rearrangement joins TRBV30 to TRBJ2-1; 10 bases map to TRBD2. Per germline, CDR1 GTSNPN and CDR2 SVGIG (reference sequence). The V gene end was trimmed by 7 bases and the J gene end by 3 bases; junction bases not matched to a gene: 3. The CDR3 spans 13 residues. The full variable domain, completed using reference TRBV30 and TRBJ2-1, is SQTIHQWPATLVQPVGSPLSLECTVEGTSNPNLYWYRQAAGRGLQLLFYSVGIGQISSEVPQNLSASRPQDRQFILSSKKLLLSDSGFYLCAFSSGSYNEQFFGPGTRLTVL.

The CDR3: CASSDLGGTASYEQYF. As DNA, the CDR3 is TGTGCCAGCAGTGATTTAGGGGGGACGGCCTCCTACGAGCAGTACTTC. V is TRBV6-4 and J is TRBJ2-7, with D perhaps TRBD1 or TRBD2 (6 bases each). Germline V gene sequence: CDR1 MRHNA, CDR2 SNTAGT. This CDR3 region has 16 residues. The V gene lost 3 bases and the J gene lost 0 bases, with 15 bases spanning the gap.

This clone came up a few times. The chain employs TRBV2 and TRBJ1-5; 8 bases line up with TRBD1. This CDR3 contains 13 residues. Trimming removed 8 bases from V and 2 bases from J; junction bases left unmatched: 2. In germline, CDR1 is SNHLY, CDR2 FYNNEI. This CDR3 reads CASGGQGNQPQHF. The CDR3 bases are TGTGCCAGCGGGGGACAGGGCAATCAGCCCCAGCATTTT.